A selection of T cell receptor beta chains follows, all from one sample in a study of T cells in Graves' hyperthyroidism and ophthalmopathy. TCRdb re-analysed the multiplex PCR reads in MiXCR, keeping a single row per CDR3 protein. The top ten hold about 25% of the sample, which has approximately 520,000 distinct CDR3 sequences, around 21% seen once. Sequencing was carried out using blood. Source of these receptors: a young man with Graves' hyperthyroidism. Each CDR3 is given with its conserved first and last residue. D genes are given only for firm matches. Only some rows state a clone size, as once, few, many or a class for expanded clones.

j_call	d_call	clone_size	v_call	cdr3_nt	cdr3_aa
TRBJ2-7	.	many	TRBV20-1	TGCAGTGCTAGAGGAAGTGCGGACGAGCAGTACTTC	CSARGSADEQYF
TRBJ1-1	TRBD1	many	TRBV6-1	TGTGCCAGCACTCTGACAGGGAAGAACACTGAAGCTTTCTTT	CASTLTGKNTEAFF
TRBJ1-5	.	few	TRBV7-2	TGTGCCAGCAGCCCAGGAAGGGTTAGCAATCAGCCCCAGCATTTT	CASSPGRVSNQPQHF
TRBJ2-7	TRBD1	many	TRBV28	TGTGCCAGCAGTTTCACCTACAGGGGGCATGGCGAGCAGTACTTC	CASSFTYRGHGEQYF
TRBJ1-5	.	.	TRBV6-2/TRBV6-3	TGTGCCAGCACCCAGGTTTATAGCAATCAGCCCCAGCATTTT	CASTQVYSNQPQHF
TRBJ1-3	TRBD1	few	TRBV12-3/TRBV12-4	TGTGCCAGCAGTTTAGCCCAGGGGGGGAGAAACACCATATATTTT	CASSLAQGGRNTIYF
TRBJ2-7	TRBD1	many	TRBV15	TGTGCCACCAGCATTGGACAGGGGGGGTCCGAGCAGTACTTC	CATSIGQGGSEQYF
TRBJ1-2	.	.	TRBV12-3/TRBV12-4	TGTGCCAGCAGTTCAGGACTACAGGTCTATGGCTACACCTTC	CASSSGLQVYGYTF
TRBJ1-2	.	many	TRBV30	TGTGCCTGGTCTGGGGAGTACTATGGCTACACCTTC	CAWSGEYYGYTF
TRBJ2-7	.	many	TRBV11-2	TGTGCCAGCAGCTTTGGCTCATCTGGGCCATCCTACGAGCAGTACTTC	CASSFGSSGPSYEQYF
TRBJ2-5	TRBD2	many	TRBV19	TGTGCCAGCCGGACTAGCGGGAAAGAGACCCAGTACTTC	CASRTSGKETQYF
TRBJ1-3	.	.	TRBV6-1	TGTGCCAGCAGCGAAGCCGGGGCGGTCTCTGGAAACACCATATATTTT	CASSEAGAVSGNTIYF
TRBJ1-1	.	.	TRBV6-5	TGTGCCAGCAGTTACCAAGGAACGGGGGGCACTGAAGCTTTCTTT	CASSYQGTGGTEAFF
TRBJ1-5	TRBD1	.	TRBV4-1	TGCGCCAGCAGCCAAGGACCAGGACAGGGGGCTCAGCCCCAGCATTTT	CASSQGPGQGAQPQHF
TRBJ2-7	TRBD2	many	TRBV6-2/TRBV6-3	TGTGCCAGCAGTTACTCGCGCGGGGGGCCCTACGAGCAGTACTTC	CASSYSRGGPYEQYF
TRBJ2-2	.	.	TRBV10-2	TGCGCCAGCAGTCTGCGGCAGGCGGCCGGGGAGCTGTTTTTT	CASSLRQAAGELFF